The 14 T cell receptor beta chains in this list originate from one sample, sequenced in a study of cytomegalovirus exposure and HLA in healthy donors. Primers: 60 Vbeta forward and 13 Jbeta reverse. TCRdb's table, derived via immunoSEQ multiplex PCR, lists solely in-frame clones and lacks some. The repertoire has over 150,000 clones, approximately 80% of them found once; the top ten carry approximately 3.7%. Sequenced: PBMCs. These receptors were obtained from a man aged 25 to 40 in good health and CMV-seropositive.

The V gene is TRBV2, the J gene TRBJ1-6, with a tentative D call TRBD1 (6 bases). V was cut by 6 bases and J by 8 bases, with 8 bases left in between. The CDR3 consists of 12 residues. CDR1 and CDR2 (germline): SNHLY, FYNNEI. CDR3: CASSAGDSPLHF. In nucleotides, the CDR3 is TGTGCCAGCAGCGCAGGGGATTCACCCCTCCACTTT.

The rearrangement uses TRBV2 and TRBJ2-5; 10 nucleotides match TRBD2. V shed 7 bases and J 9 bases; nucleotides not matched to a gene: 2. Germline CDR1 SNHLY, CDR2 FYNNEI. This CDR3 region has 11 residues. Here the CDR3 DNA reads TGTGCCAGCACACTAGCGGGGCCCCAGTACTTC. Translated: CASTLAGPQYF.

This rearrangement joins TRBV6-5 to TRBJ2-4; a weak D match, TRBD2 (6 bases). Germline values: CDR1 MNHEY, CDR2 SVGAGI. V lost 0 bases to trimming and J lost 5 bases, with 8 bases between them. This CDR3 contains 14 residues. The CDR3 loop is CASSYSIAENIQYF. The CDR3 DNA sequence: TGTGCCAGCAGTTACTCGATAGCGGAAAACATTCAGTACTTC.

This sequence joins TRBV5-1 and TRBJ2-1, with D perhaps TRBD1 (6 bases). V was trimmed by 4 bases and J by 0 bases, leaving 11 bases between them. The V gene's germline CDR1 is SGHRS and CDR2 YFSETQ. The CDR3 runs to 15 residues. The CDR3, as DNA: TGCGCCAGCAGCCGCACAGGGAGCTCCTACAATGAGCAGTTCTTC. It translates to CASSRTGSSYNEQFF.

The chain carries TRBV11-2 and TRBJ1-6; D is uncertain. The CDR3 is 13 amino acids. CDR1 is SGHAT and CDR2 is FQNNGV in the germline V gene. Trimming cost V 0 bases and J 9 bases, with 6 bases left between them. CDR3 DNA sequence: TGTGCCAGCAGCTTAGACGGGAGTTCACCCCTCCACTTT. This encodes CASSLDGSSPLHF.

The chain links TRBV9 to TRBJ1-4, with D maybe TRBD1 (5 bases). The CDR3 length is 14 residues. The ends were cut back, 3 bases at V and 7 bases at J, with 13 bases in the middle. Germline V gene sequence: CDR1 SGDLS, CDR2 YYNGEE. CDR3 region: CASSGGGGPEKLFF. The CDR3 region has the DNA TGTGCCAGCAGCGGGGGGGGAGGGCCTGAAAAACTGTTTTTT.

The genes are TRBV7-9 and TRBJ2-5, with D perhaps TRBD1 (6 bases). Germline CDR1 is SEHNR and CDR2 is FQNEAQ (reference sequence). The V end was cut by 4 bases, the J end by 2 bases, with 11 bases between. This CDR3 is 14 amino acids long. The CDR3 protein is CASSSNRVQETQYF. As DNA, the CDR3 is TGTGCCAGCAGCTCAAACAGGGTACAAGAGACCCAGTACTTC.

The chain combines TRBV29-1 with TRBJ2-1, with 8 bases identical to TRBD1. The CDR3 has 14 residues. Germline V gives CDR1 SQVTM, CDR2 ANQGSEA. V trimming: 7 bases; J trimming: 7 bases; junction bases outside the gene matches: 12. The CDR3, as DNA: TGCAGCGGAGGGACAGGAGGCTGGTGGAATGAGCAGTTCTTC. Protein product: CSGGTGGWWNEQFF.

V gene TRBV29-1 combines with J gene TRBJ2-7; D perhaps matches TRBD2 (7 bases). Germline-derived CDR1 and CDR2 are SQVTM and ANQGSEA. Trimming shortened V by 7 bases and J by 6 bases, and 19 bases separated the two germline ends. The CDR3 totals 13 residues. In nucleotides, the CDR3 is TGCAGCGACGTTCCGGCGGGGGCTGGCGAGCAGTACTTC. It yields the protein CSDVPAGAGEQYF.

The chain is built from TRBV28 and TRBJ2-4; 14 nucleotides line up with TRBD2. V shed 0 bases and J 7 bases; nucleotides not matched to a gene: 2. There are 16 residues in the CDR3. CDR1 is MDHEN and CDR2 is SYDVKM in the germline V gene. The CDR3: CASSLWTSGGANIQYF. CDR3 DNA sequence: TGTGCCAGCAGTTTATGGACTAGCGGGGGGGCGAACATTCAGTACTTC.

The V call is TRBV6-5, the J call TRBJ1-2, with D perhaps matching TRBD1 (6 bases). This CDR3 comprises 16 residues. Germline V gives CDR1 MNHEY, CDR2 SVGAGI. Between the trimmed V and J ends, which lost 0 bases and 1 base, there was a span of 12 bases. Written as DNA, the CDR3 is TGTGCCAGCAGTTACTCTGACAGGCGTTTTAACTATGGCTACACCTTC. Its translation is CASSYSDRRFNYGYTF.

This sequence joins TRBV6-6 and TRBJ1-2; D ambiguous. V lost 0 bases, J lost 2 bases, and 7 bases lay in between. There are 14 residues in the CDR3. Germline assignment: CDR1 MNHNY and CDR2 SVGAGI (reference sequence). CDR3 region: CASSYSHGNYGYTF. DNA for the CDR3: TGTGCCAGCAGTTACTCGCACGGGAACTATGGCTACACCTTC.

The chain employs TRBV7-3 and TRBJ1-6, with TRBD1 matching over 7 bases. Germline CDR1 SGHTA, CDR2 FQGTGA. V lost 8 bases, J lost 8 bases, and 6 bases stayed unmatched. This CDR3 comprises 13 residues. For the CDR3, the DNA is TGTGCCAGCGGAGCAGGGGGATATTCACCCCTCCACTTT. It encodes CASGAGGYSPLHF.

The chain uses TRBV4-1 and TRBJ1-1; TRBD1 agrees at 10 bases. Trimming cost V 2 bases and J 1 base; bases outside gene matches: 4. CDR1 MGHRA and CDR2 YSYEKL come from the germline V gene. The CDR3 loop spans 16 amino acids. CDR3 amino acids: CASSQRQGARNTEAFF. CDR3 DNA: TGCGCCAGCAGCCAACGACAGGGGGCAAGGAACACTGAAGCTTTCTTT.